This T cell receptor (beta chain) was sequenced during a study of cytomegalovirus exposure and HLA in healthy donors. Study-wide results and caveats: In all likelihood, a cluster of highly shared sequence variants was a sequencing artifact.

A word on this clone: Antigen: not known.

In the PCR, 60 Vbeta and 13 Jbeta primers were used. The protocol was immunoSEQ multiplex PCR, while the TCRdb copy is restricted to in-frame clones and leaves out a portion. The repertoire consists of 150,000 to 190,000 clones, with around 72% occurring once and the leading ten covering approximately 1.4%. CDR1 and CDR2 (germline): LGHNA, YSLEER. Deletions cut 0 bases from V and 5 bases from J, with 17 bases between. The CDR3 consists of 16 residues. The source is a man between 18 and 35 years old in good health and CMV-seronegative. Sequencing was carried out using PBMCs. The chain combines TRBV4-3 with TRBJ2-7, with D possibly being TRBD2 (6 bases). The chain's CDR3 is CASSQDSGEGSHEQYF. In nucleotides, the CDR3 is TGCGCCAGCAGCCAAGATTCGGGGGAAGGGTCCCACGAGCAGTACTTC.